Sequencing of this T cell receptor (beta chain) was carried out in a study of cytomegalovirus exposure and HLA in healthy donors. Worth noting for this clone: A junction boundary mismatches the germline segment, possibly from a read error.

The PCR had 60 Vbeta and 13 Jbeta primers. Assay used: immunoSEQ multiplex PCR; TCRdb lists only in-frame clones, some missing. This sample has some 180,000 clones, with about four fifths found just once. The sequenced material came from PBMCs. The TCR originated in a female donor in good health and CMV-seronegative.

DNA of the CDR3: TGTGCCAGCAGTTCTCGACAGGGGGGATACGAGCAGTGCTTC. It encodes CASSSRQGGYEQCF. The V call is TRBV28, the J call TRBJ2-7, with 9 nucleotides matching TRBD1. The V gene's germline CDR1 is MDHEN and CDR2 SYDVKM. The CDR3 consists of 14 residues.